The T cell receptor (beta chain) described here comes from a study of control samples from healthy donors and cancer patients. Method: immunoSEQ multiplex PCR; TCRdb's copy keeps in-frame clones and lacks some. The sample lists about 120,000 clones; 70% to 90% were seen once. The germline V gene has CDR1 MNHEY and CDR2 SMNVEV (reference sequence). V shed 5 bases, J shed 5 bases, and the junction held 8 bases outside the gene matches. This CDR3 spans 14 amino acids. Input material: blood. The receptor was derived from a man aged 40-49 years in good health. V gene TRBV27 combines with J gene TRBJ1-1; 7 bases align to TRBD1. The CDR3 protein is CASSPRTGGTEAFF. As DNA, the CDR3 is TGTGCCAGCAGTCCTCGGACAGGAGGGACTGAAGCTTTCTTT.